The clone carrying this T cell receptor beta chain has at least ten counts. Time point denoted: newly diagnosed GD, antithyroid drugs for less than 3 months. Extracted RNA from PBMCs served as the source of the TCR library. From germline, CDR1 is SNHLY and CDR2 FYNNEI. V lost 3 bases and J lost 8, with 13 bases in between. The CDR3 is 13 residues long. This entry comes from a study of regulatory T cells in long-lasting Graves disease. Arm-PCR of CDR3 regions and iRepertoire HTBI primers were used to build TCR beta libraries. One entry per CDR3 protein results from TCRdb running MiXCR on the multiplex PCR reads. The data contain some 250,000 distinct CDR3 sequences, approximately 20% of them singletons. Another study also made use of these data, one on T cells in Graves' hyperthyroidism and ophthalmopathy. That publication notes: TCR CDR3 regions were first amplified by RT-PCR with HTBI primers.

The starting material was peripheral blood mononuclear cells (PBMCs), obtained at new diagnosis, from a patient treated with antithyroid drugs. This TCR was sampled from a woman aged 25 to 45 with Graves disease. The chain combines TRBV2 with TRBJ1-2; a weak D match, TRBD1 (5 bases). The CDR3 DNA reads as TGTGCCAGCAGTGAGAAAGGGGTTTGGGGCTACACCTTC. Its protein product is CASSEKGVWGYTF.